One T cell receptor (beta chain) is described in this entry. These data come from a study of blood T cell repertoires in COVID-19. Study-wide background: The origin of the acute and convalescent COVID-19 samples was the United States, Italy and Spain.

Clones were sequenced by immunoSEQ multiplex PCR, and TCRdb holds only the in-frame ones, with some missing. This sample yields roughly 160,000 clones, of which approximately 84% are seen a single time; roughly 7% belongs to the top ten. The ends were cut back, 4 bases at V and 0 bases at J, with 7 bases in the middle. This CDR3 has 14 residues. In germline, CDR1 is SNHLY, CDR2 FYNNEI. The material sequenced was PBMCs or T cells enriched from blood (not recorded which). The chain couples TRBV2 to TRBJ1-5; D not certain. The receptor was isolated from a woman between 50 and 59 years old who had recovered from COVID-19. For the CDR3, the DNA is TGTGCCAGCAGTGCTCAGGATAGCAATCAGCCCCAGCATTTT. Translation: CASSAQDSNQPQHF.